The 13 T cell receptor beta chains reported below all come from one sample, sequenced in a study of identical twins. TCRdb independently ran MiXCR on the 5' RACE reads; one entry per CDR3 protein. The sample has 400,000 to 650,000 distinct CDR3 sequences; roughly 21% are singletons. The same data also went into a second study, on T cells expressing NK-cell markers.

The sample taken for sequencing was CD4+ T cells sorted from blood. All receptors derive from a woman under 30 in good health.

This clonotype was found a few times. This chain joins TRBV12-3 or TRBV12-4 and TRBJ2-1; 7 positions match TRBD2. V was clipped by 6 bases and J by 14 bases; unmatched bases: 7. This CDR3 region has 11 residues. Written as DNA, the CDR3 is TGTGCCAGCAGGATGAAGGGAGGGAAGTTCTTC. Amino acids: CASRMKGGKFF.

The CDR3 sequence is CASSLDPTGSYEQYF. For the CDR3, the DNA is TGTGCCAGCAGCTTAGACCCGACAGGTTCGTACGAGCAGTACTTC. The V call is TRBV13, the J call TRBJ2-7; possible D gene TRBD1, 6 bases. V lost 1 base to trimming and J lost 4 bases, with 14 bases between them. This CDR3 region has 15 residues. Germline V lookup: CDR1 PRHDT, CDR2 FYEKMQ (reference sequence).

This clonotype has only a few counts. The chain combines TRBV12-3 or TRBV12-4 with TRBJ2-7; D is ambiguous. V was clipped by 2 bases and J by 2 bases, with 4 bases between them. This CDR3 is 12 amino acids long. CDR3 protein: CASSLPPYEQYF. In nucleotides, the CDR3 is TGTGCCAGCAGTTTACCTCCCTACGAGCAGTACTTC.

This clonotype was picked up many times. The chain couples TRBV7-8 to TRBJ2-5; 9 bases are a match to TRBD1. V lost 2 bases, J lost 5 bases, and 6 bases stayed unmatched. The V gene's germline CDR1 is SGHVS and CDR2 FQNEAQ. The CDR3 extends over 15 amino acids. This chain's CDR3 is CASSLNRGLWETQYF. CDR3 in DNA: TGTGCCAGCAGCTTAAACAGGGGGCTTTGGGAGACCCAGTACTTC.

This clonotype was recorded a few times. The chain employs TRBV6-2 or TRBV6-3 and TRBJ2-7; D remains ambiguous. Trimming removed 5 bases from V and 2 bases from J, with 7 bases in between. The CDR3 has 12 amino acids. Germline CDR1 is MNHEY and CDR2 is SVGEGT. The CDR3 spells CASSRLTYEQYF. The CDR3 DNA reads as TGTGCCAGCAGTCGCCTCACCTACGAGCAGTACTTC.

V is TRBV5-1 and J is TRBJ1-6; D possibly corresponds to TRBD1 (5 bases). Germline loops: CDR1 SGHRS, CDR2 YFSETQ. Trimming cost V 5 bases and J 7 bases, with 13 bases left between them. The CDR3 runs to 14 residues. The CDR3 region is CASSKSGGNSPLHF. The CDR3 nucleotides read TGCGCCAGCAGTAAATCGGGGGGAAATTCACCCCTCCACTTT. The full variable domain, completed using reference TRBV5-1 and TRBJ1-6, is KAGVTQTPRYLIKTRGQQVTLSCSPISGHRSVSWYQQTPGQGLQFLFEYFSETQRNKGNFPGRFSGRQFSNSRSEMNVSTLELGDSALYLCASSKSGGNSPLHFGNGTRLTVT.

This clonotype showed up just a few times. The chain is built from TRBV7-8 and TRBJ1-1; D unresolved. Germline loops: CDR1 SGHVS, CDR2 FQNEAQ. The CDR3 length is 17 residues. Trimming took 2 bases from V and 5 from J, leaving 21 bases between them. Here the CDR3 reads CASSLLTVAGAATEAFF. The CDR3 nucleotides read TGTGCCAGCAGCTTATTAACTGTTGCGGGCGCGGCAACTGAAGCTTTCTTT.

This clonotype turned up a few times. CDR3 sequence reads: CASSSLAGGAPYNEQFF. CDR3 nucleotide sequence: TGTGCCAGCAGCTCACTAGCGGGGGGCGCGCCCTACAATGAGCAGTTCTTC. This sequence joins TRBV7-3 and TRBJ2-1, with TRBD2 matching over 12 bases. The V and J ends lost 4 bases and 2 bases, in that order; junction bases with no gene match: 6. Germline V gene sequence: CDR1 SGHTA, CDR2 FQGTGA. The length of the CDR3 is 17 residues.

For the CDR3, the DNA is TGCGCCAGCAGCCAAGAGTCTAGCGGGAGGATGGGGCAGTACTTC. This codes for CASSQESSGRMGQYF. The V call is TRBV4-3, the J call TRBJ2-7; 11 positions agree with TRBD2. Trimming cost V 0 bases and J 9 bases; bases outside gene matches: 7. CDR3 length: 15 residues. CDR1 is LGHNA, CDR2 YSLEER, per germline.

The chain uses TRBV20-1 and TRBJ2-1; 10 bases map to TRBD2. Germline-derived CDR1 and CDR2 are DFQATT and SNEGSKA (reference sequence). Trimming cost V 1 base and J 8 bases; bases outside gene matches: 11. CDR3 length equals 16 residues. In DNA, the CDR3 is TGCAGTGCTAGAGTCCTAGCTAGCGGGGGTTTGGATGAGCAGTTCTTC. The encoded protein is CSARVLASGGLDEQFF.

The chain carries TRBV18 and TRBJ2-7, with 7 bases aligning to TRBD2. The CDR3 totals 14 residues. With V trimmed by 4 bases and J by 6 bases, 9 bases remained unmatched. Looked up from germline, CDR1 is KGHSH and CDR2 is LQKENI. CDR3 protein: CASSLLAVLGEQYF. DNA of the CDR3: TGTGCCAGCTCACTTCTAGCGGTGCTGGGCGAGCAGTACTTC.

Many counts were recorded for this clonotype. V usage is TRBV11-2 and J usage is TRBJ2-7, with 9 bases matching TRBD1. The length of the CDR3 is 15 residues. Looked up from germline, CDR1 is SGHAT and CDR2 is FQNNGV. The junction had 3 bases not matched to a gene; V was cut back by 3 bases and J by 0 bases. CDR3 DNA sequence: TGTGCCAGCAGCTTCGACAGGGGGAGCTCCTACGAGCAGTACTTC. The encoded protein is CASSFDRGSSYEQYF. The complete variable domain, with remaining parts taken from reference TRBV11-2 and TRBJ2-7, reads EAGVAQSPRYKIIEKRQSVAFWCNPISGHATLYWYQQILGQGPKLLIQFQNNGVVDDSQLPKDRFSAERLKGVDSTLKIQPAKLEDSAVYLCASSFDRGSSYEQYFGPGTRLTVT.

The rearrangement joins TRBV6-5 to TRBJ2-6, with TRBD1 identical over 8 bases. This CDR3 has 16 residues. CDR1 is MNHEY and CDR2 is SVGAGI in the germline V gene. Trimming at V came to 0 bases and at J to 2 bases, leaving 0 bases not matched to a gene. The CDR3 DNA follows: TGTGCCAGCAGTTACTCGACAGGGGCTGGGGCCAACGTCCTGACTTTC. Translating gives CASSYSTGAGANVLTF.